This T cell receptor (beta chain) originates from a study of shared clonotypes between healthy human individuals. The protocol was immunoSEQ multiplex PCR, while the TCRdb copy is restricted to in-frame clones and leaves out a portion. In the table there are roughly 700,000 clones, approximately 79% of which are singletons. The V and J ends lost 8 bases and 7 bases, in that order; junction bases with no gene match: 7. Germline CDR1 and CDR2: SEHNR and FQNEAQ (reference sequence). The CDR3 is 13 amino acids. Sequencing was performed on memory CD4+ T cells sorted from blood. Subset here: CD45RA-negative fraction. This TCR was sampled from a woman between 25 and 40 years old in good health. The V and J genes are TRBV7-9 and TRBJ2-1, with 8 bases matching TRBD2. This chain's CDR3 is CASRKREINEQFF. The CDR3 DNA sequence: TGTGCCAGCCGTAAGCGGGAGATAAATGAGCAGTTCTTC.